This is a list of T cell receptor beta chains from one sample in a study of T cells in localized non-small cell lung cancer. The repertoire was sequenced with immunoSEQ multiplex PCR; TCRdb's copy has only in-frame clones and lacks some. The table lists about 4,000 clones, about a quarter of them singletons. This specimen consisted of lung tumor tissue, obtained before any cancer treatment. These receptors were taken from a man between 35 and 75 years old with stage II lung adenocarcinoma. Each CDR3 is given with its conserved first and last residue. The order of the fields is CDR3 DNA, CDR3 protein, D gene, J gene, V gene, clone size. A D gene is named only where the DNA matches it firmly. Not every row has a clone size; where given, it reads once, few, many or a size class.

DNA: TGTGCCAGCAGCGACCGGACTAGCGGGGACTCCAACCAAGAGACCCAGTACTTC
CDR3: CASSDRTSGDSNQETQYF
D: TRBD2
J: TRBJ2-5
V: TRBV9
size: NA

DNA: TGTGCCAGCCGTTTTCTTGAAGGGACTTCACCCCTCCACTTT
CDR3: CASRFLEGTSPLHF
D: NA
J: TRBJ1-6
V: TRBV6-8
size: few

DNA: TGTGCCAGTGATCGGACAGTCTCTGGAAACACCATATATTTT
CDR3: CASDRTVSGNTIYF
D: NA
J: TRBJ1-3
V: TRBV19
size: large

DNA: TGCAGCGTTGCAGGGAATCCTGGAAACACCATATATTTT
CDR3: CSVAGNPGNTIYF
D: NA
J: TRBJ1-3
V: TRBV29-1
size: few

DNA: TGTGCCAGCAGCTTAGAGCCCCAGGGCCGACAGGGGACCCAGTACTTC
CDR3: CASSLEPQGRQGTQYF
D: TRBD1
J: TRBJ2-5
V: TRBV11-3
size: medium-sized

DNA: TGTGCCAGTAACCCTCCCGGCGGGGGGAGAGAGACCCAGTACTTC
CDR3: CASNPPGGGRETQYF
D: TRBD2
J: TRBJ2-5
V: TRBV19
size: NA

DNA: TGTGCCAGCAGCCGCGACTGGAACACTGAAGCTTTCTTT
CDR3: CASSRDWNTEAFF
D: NA
J: TRBJ1-1
V: TRBV9
size: medium-sized

DNA: TGTGCCAGCAGCTTGGTGGTTGGGGCCGGCAGGGCCTACGAGCAGTACTTC
CDR3: CASSLVVGAGRAYEQYF
D: NA
J: TRBJ2-7
V: TRBV11-3
size: NA

DNA: TGTGCCAGCAGCGCAGGAGGACAGGCCAACTATGGCTACACCTTC
CDR3: CASSAGGQANYGYTF
D: TRBD1
J: TRBJ1-2
V: TRBV9
size: medium-sized

DNA: TGCGCCAGCAGCCCAGGGACAGCGATTCGCACAGATACGCAGTATTTT
CDR3: CASSPGTAIRTDTQYF
D: TRBD1
J: TRBJ2-3
V: TRBV5-1
size: NA

DNA: TGTGCCAGTAGTATGGGAACGAACATTCAGTACTTC
CDR3: CASSMGTNIQYF
D: NA
J: TRBJ2-4
V: TRBV19
size: NA

DNA: TGTGCCAGTAGCCCGGGACAGGGGACGGTGAACACTGAAGCTTTCTTT
CDR3: CASSPGQGTVNTEAFF
D: TRBD1
J: TRBJ1-1
V: TRBV19
size: medium-sized

DNA: TGTGCCAGCAGTTACATAGGACTAGCGTCCAATGAGCAGTTCTTC
CDR3: CASSYIGLASNEQFF
D: TRBD2
J: TRBJ2-1
V: TRBV6-8
size: few

DNA: TGTGCCAGTAGCCCGAAAAACAGGGCCGCCGGCGCTGAAGCTTTCTTT
CDR3: CASSPKNRAAGAEAFF
D: NA
J: TRBJ1-1
V: TRBV19
size: NA

DNA: TGCAGCTCAACACGGGGGGCGGATGGCTACACCTTC
CDR3: CSSTRGADGYTF
D: NA
J: TRBJ1-2
V: TRBV29-1
size: NA

DNA: TGTGCCAGCAGTTTCTGGACAGGGCAAAGCTCTGGAAACACCATATATTTT
CDR3: CASSFWTGQSSGNTIYF
D: TRBD1
J: TRBJ1-3
V: TRBV28
size: NA

DNA: TGTGCCAGTAGTCGGGACAGGCTGAATCAGCCCCAGCATTTT
CDR3: CASSRDRLNQPQHF
D: TRBD1
J: TRBJ1-5
V: TRBV19
size: few

DNA: TGCAGCACCCGACAGTCGACGAATGAGCAGTTCTTC
CDR3: CSTRQSTNEQFF
D: NA
J: TRBJ2-1
V: TRBV29-1
size: NA

DNA: TGTGCCAGCAGAATGGGCAATCAGCCCCAGCATTTT
CDR3: CASRMGNQPQHF
D: NA
J: TRBJ1-5
V: TRBV6-8
size: NA

DNA: TGTGCCAGCAGCTCTTCGGGGTCTAAATCCTACGAGCAGTACTTC
CDR3: CASSSSGSKSYEQYF
D: NA
J: TRBJ2-7
V: TRBV11-3
size: NA

DNA: TGTGCCAGCAGTTTGACCACGGCGGGCTATGGCTACACCTTC
CDR3: CASSLTTAGYGYTF
D: NA
J: TRBJ1-2
V: TRBV28
size: few

DNA: TGTGCCAGCAGTGAAGCCTTAGGGCAGGGGGACTATGGCTACACCTTC
CDR3: CASSEALGQGDYGYTF
D: TRBD1
J: TRBJ1-2
V: TRBV6-7
size: few

DNA: TGTGCCAGTAGCAACCCGGGTAGCGGTGAAAAACTGTTTTTT
CDR3: CASSNPGSGEKLFF
D: NA
J: TRBJ1-4
V: TRBV19
size: NA

DNA: TGTGCCAGCAGTGAAAAAGTCAGGGTTGGGCAGCCCCAGCATTTT
CDR3: CASSEKVRVGQPQHF
D: NA
J: TRBJ1-5
V: TRBV2
size: few

DNA: TGTGCCAGCAGTTGGGGGGGGCCCTATGGCTACACCTTC
CDR3: CASSWGGPYGYTF
D: NA
J: TRBJ1-2
V: TRBV6-8
size: few

DNA: TGTGCCAGCAGCCACCTTGGGGACACCTACACTGAAGCTTTCTTT
CDR3: CASSHLGDTYTEAFF
D: NA
J: TRBJ1-1
V: TRBV14
size: NA

DNA: TGTGCCAGCAGTCGAAACCAGGGAGCTGGAAACACCATATATTTT
CDR3: CASSRNQGAGNTIYF
D: NA
J: TRBJ1-3
V: TRBV25-1
size: NA

DNA: TGTGCCAGCAGCTTATTGGCTAGCGGGGGCCCTAACACCGGGGAGCTGTTTTTT
CDR3: CASSLLASGGPNTGELFF
D: TRBD2
J: TRBJ2-2
V: TRBV11-3
size: medium-sized

DNA: TGTGCCAGCAGCCCTACAGATAGGACAAATAATGAGCAGTTCTTC
CDR3: CASSPTDRTNNEQFF
D: NA
J: TRBJ2-1
V: TRBV11-3
size: NA

DNA: TGTGCCAGCAGCCCTCTCGGGACAGGGGCCTACGAGCAGTACTTC
CDR3: CASSPLGTGAYEQYF
D: TRBD1
J: TRBJ2-7
V: TRBV11-3
size: NA

DNA: TGTGCCAGCAGCGTAGGTCGGGCGCCCGGGGAGCTGTTTTTT
CDR3: CASSVGRAPGELFF
D: NA
J: TRBJ2-2
V: TRBV9
size: NA

DNA: TGTGCCAGCAGCCCAAAGGACAGTAGACAAAACAATGAGCAGTTCTTC
CDR3: CASSPKDSRQNNEQFF
D: NA
J: TRBJ2-1
V: TRBV7-8
size: few

DNA: TGTGCCAGCAGCCAAATACAGGGGACCCTCGGGCAGCCCCAGCATTTT
CDR3: CASSQIQGTLGQPQHF
D: TRBD1
J: TRBJ1-5
V: TRBV11-3
size: few

DNA: TGCAGCGTTGGCACCACAGGGAACACTGAAGCTTTCTTT
CDR3: CSVGTTGNTEAFF
D: NA
J: TRBJ1-1
V: TRBV29-1
size: NA

DNA: TGTGCCAGCAGTTACCGTGGAGTAGACTACGAGCAGTACTTC
CDR3: CASSYRGVDYEQYF
D: NA
J: TRBJ2-7
V: TRBV6-8
size: medium-sized